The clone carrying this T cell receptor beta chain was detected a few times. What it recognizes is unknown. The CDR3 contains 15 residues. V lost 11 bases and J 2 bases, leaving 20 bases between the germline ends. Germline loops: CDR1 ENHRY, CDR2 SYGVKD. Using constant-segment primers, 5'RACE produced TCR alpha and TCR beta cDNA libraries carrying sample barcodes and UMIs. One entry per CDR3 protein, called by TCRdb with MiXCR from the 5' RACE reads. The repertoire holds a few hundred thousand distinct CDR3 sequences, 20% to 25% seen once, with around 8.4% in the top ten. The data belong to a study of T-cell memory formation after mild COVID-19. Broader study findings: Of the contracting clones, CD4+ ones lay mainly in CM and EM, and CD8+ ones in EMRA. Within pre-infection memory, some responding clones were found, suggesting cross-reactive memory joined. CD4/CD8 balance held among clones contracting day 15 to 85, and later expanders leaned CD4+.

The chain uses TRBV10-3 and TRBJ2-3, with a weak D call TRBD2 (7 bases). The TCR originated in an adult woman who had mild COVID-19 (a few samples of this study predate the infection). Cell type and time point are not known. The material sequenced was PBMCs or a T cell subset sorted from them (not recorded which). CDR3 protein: CASRSAGANTDTQYF. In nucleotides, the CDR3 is TGTGCCTCCAGGTCGGCGGGGGCCAACACAGATACGCAGTATTTT.